This TCR beta chain was retrieved from a study of blood T cells in healthy people across ages. Study-level results: Correlation between TCR beta diversity and naive T cell percentage was strong.

The authors ran a second PCR of about 6 to 11 cycles using a sample-barcoded 5' primer and a J-beta primer mix. Each CDR3 protein is one row after TCRdb ran MiXCR on the 5' RACE reads. Of about 1.8 million distinct CDR3 sequences in the sample, about 49% were seen once. This clonotype appeared once. What it recognizes is unknown. Losses at the gene ends were 2 bases for V and 5 bases for J; bases not matched to a gene: 15. This CDR3 has 20 amino acids. Sequenced input: blood. The V call is TRBV12-3 or TRBV12-4, the J call TRBJ2-3, with TRBD2 matching over 14 bases. The TCR sequence derives from a middle-aged woman in good health. In DNA, the CDR3 is TGTGCCAGCAGTTTAATGCCGACTAGCGGGGGGGCCATGGGCGGAGATACGCAGTATTTT. This sequence encodes CASSLMPTSGGAMGGDTQYF.